This T cell receptor (beta chain) was sequenced in a study of blood T cells in healthy people across ages (dated by TCRdb to between 2014 and 2017). General notes on the study: In model experiments, template switching captured about one uniquely barcoded TCR beta cDNA molecule for every two T cells. Age-related changes in TCR beta repertoire diversity were measured in the study by deep sequencing normalized with unique cDNA molecular identifiers. Donors were grouped into four age groups: young (average 16 years), middle-aged (roughly 37), aged (roughly 67) and long-lived (over 80). To avoid experimental bias, donors of different ages were spread randomly across the sequencing lanes. Using the same blood draw, the study looked at two additional independent replicas of 1 million unique cDNA reads for two donors, one aged 18 to 30 and the other aged 80 or older.

General findings and caveats noted by the study authors: Estimates of total diversity based on one million sequenced T cells were considered lower bounds and underestimates. Observed TCR beta diversity correlated strongly with the percentage of naive T cells measured by flow cytometry. Since profiling was done on bulk unsorted PBMCs, naive and antigen-experienced compartments could not be conclusively compared. Because the CMV infection status of the donors was unknown, age-related changes in expanded clonotypes may potentially have been confounded. Compared with the aged group, the long-lived group had more naive CD4+ T cells, fewer expanded clones and increased TCR diversity, a pattern suggesting age selection. As age increased, observed TCR beta diversity per million T cells dropped in a roughly linear way, and a significant reduction was already evident by age about 36.

The 40 or so donors, aged roughly 6 to 90 years, were systemically healthy Caucasian individuals from Russia. Around 10 milliliters of peripheral blood were drawn from each donor into EDTA-treated Vacutainer tubes. Ficoll-Paque density-gradient centrifugation was used to isolate PBMCs, with at least 6.5 million per sample. Trizol reagent was used to extract total RNA from the PBMCs, yielding at least 6 micrograms per sample. The percentages of naive CD45RAhigh/CD27high T cells were determined by flow cytometry on a PBMC aliquot from every donor. In the germline V gene, CDR1 corresponds to SGHTA and CDR2 to FQGNSA. V lost 5 bases and J lost 11 bases, and the count of bases not matched to a germline gene is 24. Spanning cysteine to phenylalanine, the CDR3 consists of 18 amino acids. The entry retains the CDR3 DNA only, 54 bases that are in frame from base 1. Libraries were constructed by 5' RACE. Sequenced on an Illumina HiSeq 2500. The second PCR ran for about 6 to 12 cycles and used a J-beta primer mix along with a sample-barcoded 5' primer. A template-switch 5' adaptor carrying 12 random nucleotides introduced a unique molecular identifier onto each TCR beta cDNA molecule. Each sample yielded at least 2.5 million CDR3-containing paired-end reads. First-strand cDNA synthesis was performed from all RNA using the Mint cDNA synthesis kit, with priming by a TRBC-specific oligonucleotide. All cDNA was treated with uracil-DNA glycosylase and then went through a first 18-cycle PCR with the universal primers M1SS and BC2_uni_R. The published analysis was carried out like this. For normalization, 1 million high-quality reads, each with a distinct molecular identifier, were randomly selected from each sample. Instead of being binned into consensus sequences, reads with shared molecular identifiers were discarded. MiTCR, run with a Q25 quality threshold and the strictest error-elimination algorithm, handled CDR3 identification, clonotype clustering and error correction. Lower-bound total TCR beta diversity was estimated with a nonparametric unseen species model using Euler transformation. The public reads were quality trimmed at Q25 with fastp and then assembled into clones with MiXCR by TCRdb, keeping productive beta chains. Every entry covers one CDR3 protein and lists the most common genes and DNA from its rows. The V and J calls here are based on TCRdb, not the publication. This sample has roughly 680,000 distinct CDR3 sequences in its table, and around 52% of those were observed once. In total, the top ten clones hold 13% of the sample.

A remark on this clonotype: Which antigen it targets is not known. Since a much larger clone is just one base distant, this may be a read error.

This receptor was identified in a woman at least 80 years old in good health. The chain couples TRBV7-2 to TRBJ2-5, with 9 junctional bases fitting TRBD2. The sample taken for sequencing was blood. CDR3 protein: CASSPGPIGTSRRREQYF. The bases are TGTGCCAGCAGCCCCGGCCCGATCGGGACTAGCAGAAGAAGGGAGCAGTACTTC.